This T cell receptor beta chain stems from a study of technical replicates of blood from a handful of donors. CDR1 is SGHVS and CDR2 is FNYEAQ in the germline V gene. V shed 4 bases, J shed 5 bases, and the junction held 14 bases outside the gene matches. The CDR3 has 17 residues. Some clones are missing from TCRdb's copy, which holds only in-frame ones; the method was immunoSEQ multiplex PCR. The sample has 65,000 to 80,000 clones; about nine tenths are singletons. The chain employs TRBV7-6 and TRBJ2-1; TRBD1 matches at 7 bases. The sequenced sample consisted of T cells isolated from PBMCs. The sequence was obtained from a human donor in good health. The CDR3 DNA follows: TGTGCCAGCAGCTATAGGGAACTCATGACAGGGAACAATGAGCAGTTCTTC. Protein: CASSYRELMTGNNEQFF.